Presented here are 21 T cell receptor beta chains from one specimen sequenced in a study of T cell repertoires in cytomegalovirus infection. TCRdb processed the reads anew with MiXCR; each CDR3 protein has one entry. The table has around 310,000 distinct CDR3 sequences, about a sixth seen once. Sample: PBMCs. The receptors were sampled from a human donor in good health (CMV status not recorded). Some clones in this sample may be carry-over from other donors' samples.

This chain uses TRBV28 with TRBJ2-2, with 11 bases that match TRBD2. The germline V gene has CDR1 MDHEN and CDR2 SYDVKM. This CDR3 contains 16 residues. V shed 4 bases and J 3 bases; nucleotides not matched to a gene: 4. The CDR3 sequence is CASSSSGGPYTGELFF. The CDR3 nucleotides read TGTGCCAGCAGTTCTAGCGGGGGGCCGTACACCGGGGAGCTGTTTTTT.

This clonotype appeared a few times. The chain has TRBV6-2 or TRBV6-3 and TRBJ2-7; possibly TRBD2 for D (6 bases). V was clipped by 0 bases and J by 2 bases, with 17 bases between them. The CDR3 extends over 17 amino acids. Germline loops: CDR1 MNHEY, CDR2 SVGEGT. CDR3 DNA sequence: TGTGCCAGCAGTTACTCTTTCGGCGGTAGCGGTCCCTACGAGCAGTACTTC. Translated, it gives CASSYSFGGSGPYEQYF.

In DNA form, the CDR3 reads TGTGCCAGCTCACCCTCTTGGGGGTCCCCGGCAGATACGCAGTATTTT. Its translation: CASSPSWGSPADTQYF. The rearrangement links TRBV18 to TRBJ2-3, with D tentatively TRBD1 or TRBD2 (5 bases each). Trimming removed 3 bases from V and 4 bases from J, with 17 bases in between. The CDR3 runs to 16 residues. Germline CDR1 and CDR2: KGHSH and LQKENI.

This clonotype was observed a handful of times. The gene calls are TRBV20-1 and TRBJ2-1; no reliable D call. V lost 1 base to trimming and J lost 0 bases, with 10 bases between them. This CDR3 is built from 15 residues. Germline V lookup: CDR1 DFQATT, CDR2 SNEGSKA (reference sequence). CDR3 sequence: CSARVGSSSYNEQFF. In DNA, the CDR3 is TGCAGTGCTAGAGTTGGCAGCAGCTCCTACAATGAGCAGTTCTTC.

The chain joins TRBV20-1 to TRBJ2-1; a weak D match, TRBD2 (6 bases). The V gene's germline CDR1 is DFQATT and CDR2 SNEGSKA (reference sequence). CDR3 length: 14 residues. V was trimmed by 8 bases and J by 4 bases, leaving 18 bases between them. The CDR3 here is CSTRVLGGYNEQFF. CDR3 nucleotide sequence: TGCAGTACCAGAGTACTAGGAGGGTACAATGAGCAGTTCTTC.

This clonotype occurred a few times. The chain couples TRBV20-1 to TRBJ1-4; D not certain. In germline, CDR1 is DFQATT, CDR2 SNEGSKA (reference sequence). CDR3 length: 14 amino acids. Trimming took off 6 bases at V and 4 bases at J, with 15 bases between the two ends. CDR3 residues: CSAGSQPFNEKLFF. CDR3 sequence (DNA): TGCAGTGCGGGGTCCCAGCCCTTTAATGAAAAACTGTTTTTT.

This clonotype was counted a few times. The CDR3 sequence: CATSRGGAAYNEQFF. The DNA for the CDR3 is TGTGCCACCAGCAGAGGAGGGGCCGCGTACAATGAGCAGTTCTTC. The chain is built from TRBV15 and TRBJ2-1; either TRBD1 or TRBD2 may fit D (5 bases each). Germline V gives CDR1 LNHNV, CDR2 YYDKDF (reference sequence). This CDR3 has 15 amino acids. The V and J ends lost 1 base and 4 bases respectively, with 11 bases between them.

This clonotype was recorded a few times. The rearrangement links TRBV10-3 to TRBJ1-1; D is possibly TRBD1 (5 bases). V dropped 6 bases and J dropped 0 bases, with 11 bases sitting between them. Germline V gene sequence: CDR1 ENHRY, CDR2 SYGVKD. This CDR3 is 14 amino acids long. CDR3 nucleotides: TGTGCCATCAGCCCTGGGACGGTGAACACTGAAGCTTTCTTT. It encodes CAISPGTVNTEAFF.

The sample holds many counts of this clonotype. This chain joins TRBV6-1 and TRBJ1-6, with TRBD1 matching 9 bases. The CDR3 sequence is 15 residues long. Germline CDR1 MNHNS, CDR2 SASEGT. Unmatched junction bases numbered 9, after V lost 5 bases and J lost 10 bases. Here the CDR3 DNA reads TGTGCCAGCAGTCGACAGGGGGTTTCAAACTCACCCCTCCACTTT. Its protein product is CASSRQGVSNSPLHF.

V and J are TRBV12-5 and TRBJ1-2; 7 bases match TRBD1. After removal of 3 bases from V and 8 bases from J, the junction contained 15 bases not matched to a gene. Looked up from germline, CDR1 is LGHNT and CDR2 is FRNRAP. This CDR3 comprises 16 residues. DNA of the CDR3: TGTGCTAGTGGTTTACCGGGACAGACGTCCAGCCAGGGCTACACCTTC. Translated: CASGLPGQTSSQGYTF.

V usage is TRBV19 and J usage is TRBJ2-7; D is uncertain. Deletions cut 3 bases from V and 5 bases from J, with 14 bases between. There are 14 residues in the CDR3. Germline V gene data show CDR1 as LNHDA and CDR2 as SQIVND (reference sequence). The CDR3, as DNA: TGTGCCAGTAGTATGGAAGGGATTTACAACGAGCAGTACTTC. Its protein is CASSMEGIYNEQYF. The whole variable domain, filled in from reference TRBV19 and TRBJ2-7, reads DGGITQSPKYLFRKEGQNVTLSCEQNLNHDAMYWYRQDPGQGLRLIYYSQIVNDFQKGDIAEGYSVSREKKESFPLTVTSAQKNPTAFYLCASSMEGIYNEQYFGPGTRLTVT.

This clonotype was recorded many times. The chain is built from TRBV6-2 or TRBV6-3 and TRBJ1-2; 8 bases agree with TRBD1. This CDR3 comprises 16 residues. The germline CDR1 and CDR2 sequences are MNHEY and SVGEGT. Losses at the gene ends were 7 bases for V and 4 bases for J; bases not matched to a gene: 14. The CDR3 protein is CASNAGTGQRPYGYTF. The CDR3 bases are TGTGCCAGCAATGCCGGGACAGGCCAGCGCCCCTATGGCTACACCTTC.

This clonotype was counted at least ten times. The chain is built from TRBV12-3 or TRBV12-4 and TRBJ1-4; D unresolved. Trimming left V 4 bases short and J 5 bases short, with 8 bases between. The CDR3 has 13 residues. The CDR3 sequence: CASSSPANEKLFF. CDR3 nucleotides: TGTGCCAGCAGTTCCCCAGCCAATGAAAAACTGTTTTTT.

This clonotype was recorded at least ten times. V is TRBV28 and J is TRBJ2-7, with D perhaps being TRBD1 or TRBD2 (5 bases each). The CDR3 length is 13 residues. Between the trimmed V and J ends, which lost 6 bases and 1 base, there was a span of 10 bases. Germline V gives CDR1 MDHEN, CDR2 SYDVKM. The CDR3 DNA is TGTGCCAGCAGCCGGGGCGGATCCTACGAGCAGTACTTC. Translated, it gives CASSRGGSYEQYF.

This clonotype has a count of ten or more. Here the CDR3 reads CASSLGVFLGGLGSYEQYF. The DNA for the CDR3 is TGTGCCAGCAGCTTAGGTGTCTTTCTGGGGGGACTCGGCTCCTACGAGCAGTACTTC. This chain uses TRBV7-4 with TRBJ2-7; possible D gene TRBD2, 6 bases. The germline V gene has CDR1 SGHVT and CDR2 SQSDAQ. CDR3 length: 19 residues. V was shortened by 1 base and J by 0 bases, with 22 bases between the two germline ends.

The chain employs TRBV7-3 and TRBJ2-5, with D perhaps matching TRBD1 or TRBD2 (5 bases each). The CDR3 contains 15 residues. Trimming left V 5 bases short and J 5 bases short, with 18 bases between. CDR1 SGHTA and CDR2 FQGTGA come from the germline V gene. The CDR3 DNA reads as TGTGCCAGCAGCCCGAGGGCAGGGTTACAGGAGACCCAGTACTTC. Its protein is CASSPRAGLQETQYF.

This clonotype was seen many times. This chain links TRBV7-8 with TRBJ1-1; D ambiguous. The CDR3 totals 16 residues. The V end lost 4 bases, the J end lost 5 bases, and 20 bases lay between the germline ends. In germline, CDR1 is SGHVS, CDR2 FQNEAQ. DNA for the CDR3: TGTGCCAGCAGCTACAATTACCCCGGAGGGCGGACTGAAGCTTTCTTT. Protein: CASSYNYPGGRTEAFF.

This clonotype was seen a few times. The rearrangement links TRBV4-3 to TRBJ2-1; TRBD1 matches at 9 bases. The CDR3 is made up of 16 amino acids. Trimming removed 4 bases from V and 10 bases from J; junction bases left unmatched: 14. Germline CDR1 and CDR2: LGHNA and YSLEER. CDR3: CASSPILWDRAIEQFF. CDR3 DNA: TGCGCCAGCAGCCCGATTTTATGGGACAGGGCAATAGAGCAGTTCTTC.

This sequence joins TRBV10-3 and TRBJ2-7; D remains ambiguous. This CDR3 spans 14 amino acids. The ends were cut back, 0 bases at V and 0 bases at J, with 6 bases in the middle. CDR1 ENHRY and CDR2 SYGVKD come from the germline V gene. The CDR3 DNA is TGTGCCATCAGTGAGTCGTGGAGCTCCTACGAGCAGTACTTC. Protein sequence: CAISESWSSYEQYF.

At least ten counts were recorded for this clonotype. The chain joins TRBV7-2 to TRBJ2-7, with D perhaps TRBD1 (6 bases). Germline lookup yields CDR1 SGHTA and CDR2 FQGNSA. With 1 base removed from V and 6 bases from J, the gap between germline ends came to 10 bases. CDR3 length equals 13 residues. CDR3 in amino acids: CASSLEDRTEQYF. The CDR3 nucleotides read TGTGCCAGCAGCTTAGAGGACAGAACCGAGCAGTACTTC.

Ten or more counts support this clonotype. The V and J genes are TRBV28 and TRBJ2-5, with D possibly TRBD1 on 6 matching bases. CDR1 is MDHEN, CDR2 SYDVKM, per germline. V was clipped by 7 bases and J by 5 bases, with 20 bases between them. This CDR3 has 15 residues. CDR3 sequence: CASNSPTGYKETQYF. In DNA form, the CDR3 reads TGTGCCAGCAACTCCCCAACAGGGTACAAGGAGACCCAGTACTTC.